The clone carrying this T cell receptor (beta chain) was detected once. Its antigen remains unidentified. The data stem from a study of naive and memory T cell subsets. Four subsets defined by CD45RA and CD27 were sorted after CD3, CD4, CD8 and live/dead staining. Both TRBC1 and TRBC2 were covered by a beta constant-region primer of two equimolar oligonucleotides. Four rounds of PCR amplified the ligated cDNA using nested alpha and beta constant-region primers plus SP2. Ligation attached a single-stranded oligonucleotide with a 12-nucleotide UMI and the SP2 primer to the cDNA 3' end. TCRdb ran MiXCR on the UMI-ligation and nested PCR reads and lists one entry per CDR3 protein. The sample has 95,000 to 150,000 distinct CDR3 sequences; around 35% are singletons. The CDR3 is 17 amino acids. The J segment lost 2 bases and the V segment lost 6 bases, leaving 13 bases of the junction unmatched. Looked up from germline, CDR1 is MNHEY and CDR2 is SVGAGI.

Study-wide results and limits: Diversity fell and Gini index rose from naive through CM, EM, EMRA. Activation and differentiation may alter RNA-based TCR counts.

The sample was central memory CD4+ T cells from blood. This TCR was recovered from a human donor in good health. The V and J genes are TRBV6-5 and TRBJ1-2; 9 bases agree with TRBD1. In nucleotides, the CDR3 is TGTGCCAGCAGAGTACCCGGGACAGGGCTATTAAACTATGGCTACACCTTC. This sequence encodes CASRVPGTGLLNYGYTF.